This TCR beta chain was identified in a study of beta chain features in type 1 diabetes. This CDR3 has 13 residues. The germline V gene has CDR1 SEHNR and CDR2 FQNEAQ (reference sequence). V dropped 5 bases and J dropped 4 bases, with 11 bases sitting between them. Sorted cells reached over 95% purity in every population. Sequencing targeted expressed TCRB transcripts, as all isolated RNA had been reverse transcribed. Assay used: immunoSEQ multiplex PCR; TCRdb lists only in-frame clones, some missing. Of over 500,000 clones in the sample, around 15% were seen once. The sequence came from a man in his late teens or twenties in good health. Sample: naive CD4+ T cells from blood. The rearrangement uses TRBV7-9 and TRBJ1-1; possibly TRBD1 for D (5 bases). The DNA for the CDR3 is TGTGCCAGCAGCGATTGGGGGAGCACTGAAGCTTTCTTT. Amino acids: CASSDWGSTEAFF.